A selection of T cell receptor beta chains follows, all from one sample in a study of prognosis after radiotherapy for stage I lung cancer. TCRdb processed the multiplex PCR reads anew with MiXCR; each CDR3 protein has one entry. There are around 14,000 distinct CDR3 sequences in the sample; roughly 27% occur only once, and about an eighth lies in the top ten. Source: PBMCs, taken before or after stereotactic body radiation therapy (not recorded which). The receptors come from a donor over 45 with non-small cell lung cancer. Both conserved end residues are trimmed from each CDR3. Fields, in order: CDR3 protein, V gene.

AWSALWDSETF,TRBV30
SASSRRGDEQF,TRBV20-1
ASSLLLGEETQY,TRBV11-2
ASSYYATNEKLF,TRBV6-2/TRBV6-3
ASSWGGAGGPGETQY,TRBV28
AWSRLTGSEQY,TRBV30
ASSLGFRTDTQY,TRBV5-5
ASSGSGNTIY,TRBV6-1
ASSREETQY,TRBV6-2/TRBV6-3
ASSGLAGLQGTDTQY,TRBV6-5
ASSPVGGGRGRGNQPQH,TRBV5-6
ASSQRNPRNTGELF,TRBV28
ASTSRLAGINGVAGELF,TRBV28
ASSVVGGTEEKLF,TRBV19
ASSPRQDPNEKLF,TRBV3-1
ASSYRGLDSGNTIY,TRBV6-5
ASRPQGSNQPQH,TRBV12-3/TRBV12-4
ASSIERVGEQF,TRBV6-1
DSSFSGSSTEAF,TRBV11-2
ASSLSGLAIGYEQY,TRBV5-1
ASSLGTSGGLETQY,TRBV3-1
ASSIGFSTRNTEAF,TRBV19
ASSTGTSTDTQY,TRBV7-2
ASSLVGLRDTQY,TRBV7-2
ASPLITRESGANVLT,TRBV28
ASSIKTGGNNSPLH,TRBV6-1
ASSLALGQGGDGYT,TRBV28
AISPGQGADTGELF,TRBV10-3
ASRKGGETQY,TRBV7-2
ASSPGQGNYNEQF,TRBV18
ASSDRSEAF,TRBV25-1
AWGSGGGWKTQY,TRBV30
ASSYSFDFQGAALNSPLH,TRBV6-5
ASSTPPDRVYQETQY,TRBV6-2/TRBV6-3
AWADTTYYGYT,TRBV30
ASSSSGTGLNEQY,TRBV12-3/TRBV12-4
SAPSLMGPQH,TRBV20-1
ASSLTAGETDTQY,TRBV7-9
AWSDQPGQLINQPQH,TRBV30
ASILRLSSNHPQH,TRBV28
ASTLAMGDGQPQH,TRBV6-1
ASSLDSDFGKLF,TRBV6-1
ASSEELRKTGDYEQY,TRBV2
DTGVGGTEAF,TRBV28
ASSMRGVLSYEQY,TRBV28
ASSWRTGSNSPLH,TRBV2
ASSQTVTGELF,TRBV5-1
ASSPPGRDNSPLH,TRBV18
AIESPASEAF,TRBV10-3
ASSEDGGEQY,TRBV6-2/TRBV6-3
AAQGVPNSPLH,TRBV2
ASSTGDSSYNEQF,TRBV19
AWNEGGTYEQY,TRBV30
SAIGRHNNSPLH,TRBV20-1
ASSYGTGGSWDEQF,TRBV11-2
ASSYSFKGGPDTQY,TRBV6-9
ASSLALAGVGNPDTQY,TRBV5-6
ASSYSYTGELF,TRBV6-6
ASNARTTQETQY,TRBV6-1
ASSLGSGTVFQETQY,TRBV5-1